A selection of T cell receptor beta chains follows, all from one sample in a study of T-cell memory formation after mild COVID-19. One entry per CDR3 protein, called by TCRdb with MiXCR from the 5' RACE reads. This sample has about 400,000 distinct CDR3 sequences; about a quarter occur once, and the top ten carry under 15%. The source material was PBMCs or a T cell subset sorted from them (not recorded which). The receptors were sampled from an adult woman who had mild COVID-19 (a few samples of this study predate the infection). Cell type and time point are not known. The CDR3 runs from the conserved cysteine through the conserved F or W. D genes are given only for firm matches. Clone sizes are given selectively: once, few, many, or a class where the clone is expanded.

d_call,v_call,clone_size,j_call,cdr3_nt,cdr3_aa
NA,TRBV5-1,once,TRBJ2-2,TGCGCCAGCAGCTTGTGGACTGGTGGCGGGGAGCTGTTTTTT,CASSLWTGGGELFF
TRBD1,TRBV7-9,NA,TRBJ2-5,TGTGCCAGCAGCCAGGGGACAGCACAAGAGACCCAGTACTTC,CASSQGTAQETQYF
TRBD1,TRBV4-2,NA,TRBJ1-3,TGTGCCAGCAGCCAAGACGCCGGGACAGGGTCTGGAAACACCATATATTTT,CASSQDAGTGSGNTIYF
NA,TRBV4-1,NA,TRBJ1-2,TGCGCCAGCAGCCAAGATTTGACACCTACATATGGCTACACCTTC,CASSQDLTPTYGYTF
NA,TRBV10-3,NA,TRBJ1-1,TGTGCCACCACGGGAGTAAAAGGCTCTGAAGCTTTCTTT,CATTGVKGSEAFF
NA,TRBV24-1,NA,TRBJ2-2,TGTGCCACCAGTGATTTGAAGGGGCCTGGGGAGCTGTTTTTT,CATSDLKGPGELFF
NA,TRBV18,NA,TRBJ1-1,TGTGCCAGCTCACCATTACGGGGATGGAACACTGAAGCTTTCTTT,CASSPLRGWNTEAFF
NA,TRBV29-1,NA,TRBJ2-2,TGCAGCGTCGTCCGTTGGGGAATGGATGACACCGGGGAGCTGTTTTTT,CSVVRWGMDDTGELFF
NA,TRBV5-1,NA,TRBJ1-1,TGCGCCAGCAGTTTTCGGCCCGAGAAGACTGAAGCTTTCTTT,CASSFRPEKTEAFF
TRBD1,TRBV27,few,TRBJ1-4,TGTGCCAGCAGTTTATCGAGGGATACAGGGGTGCTGTTTTTT,CASSLSRDTGVLFF
NA,TRBV30,NA,TRBJ2-2,TGTGCCTGGACGAGATGGGGCAGGGGTTACGGGGAGCTGTTTTTT,CAWTRWGRGYGELFF